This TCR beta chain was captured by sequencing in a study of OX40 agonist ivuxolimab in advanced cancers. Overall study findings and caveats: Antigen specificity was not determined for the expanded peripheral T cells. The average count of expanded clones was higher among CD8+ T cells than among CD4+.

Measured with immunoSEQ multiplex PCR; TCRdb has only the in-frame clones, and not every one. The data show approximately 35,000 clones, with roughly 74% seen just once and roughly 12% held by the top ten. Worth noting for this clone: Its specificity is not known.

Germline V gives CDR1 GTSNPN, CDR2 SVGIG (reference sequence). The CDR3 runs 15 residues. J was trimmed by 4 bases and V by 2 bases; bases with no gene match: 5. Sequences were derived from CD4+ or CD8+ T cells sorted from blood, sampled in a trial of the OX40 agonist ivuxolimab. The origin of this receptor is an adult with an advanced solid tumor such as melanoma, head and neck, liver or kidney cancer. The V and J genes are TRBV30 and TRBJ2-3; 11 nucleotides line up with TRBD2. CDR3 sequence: CAWSLAGGQADTQYF. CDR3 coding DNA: TGTGCCTGGAGTCTAGCGGGGGGCCAGGCAGATACGCAGTATTTT.